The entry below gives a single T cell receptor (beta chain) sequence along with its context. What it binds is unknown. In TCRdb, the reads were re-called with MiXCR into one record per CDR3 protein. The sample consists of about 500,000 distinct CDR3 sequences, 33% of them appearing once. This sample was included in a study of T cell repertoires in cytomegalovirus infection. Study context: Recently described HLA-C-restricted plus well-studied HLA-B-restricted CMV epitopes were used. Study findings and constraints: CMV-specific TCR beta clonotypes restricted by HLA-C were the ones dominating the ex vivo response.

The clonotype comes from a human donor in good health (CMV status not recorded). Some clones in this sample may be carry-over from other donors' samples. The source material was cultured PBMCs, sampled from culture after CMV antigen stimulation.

The CDR3 sequence: CASSPGAGGLETQYF. In DNA, the CDR3 is TGTGCCAGCAGTCCCGGGGCAGGGGGCCTGGAGACCCAGTACTTC. V usage is TRBV6-1 and J usage is TRBJ2-5; 8 bases map to TRBD1. J was trimmed by 5 bases and V by 5 bases; bases with no gene match: 10. In germline, CDR1 is MNHNS, CDR2 SASEGT. The CDR3 extends over 15 amino acids.